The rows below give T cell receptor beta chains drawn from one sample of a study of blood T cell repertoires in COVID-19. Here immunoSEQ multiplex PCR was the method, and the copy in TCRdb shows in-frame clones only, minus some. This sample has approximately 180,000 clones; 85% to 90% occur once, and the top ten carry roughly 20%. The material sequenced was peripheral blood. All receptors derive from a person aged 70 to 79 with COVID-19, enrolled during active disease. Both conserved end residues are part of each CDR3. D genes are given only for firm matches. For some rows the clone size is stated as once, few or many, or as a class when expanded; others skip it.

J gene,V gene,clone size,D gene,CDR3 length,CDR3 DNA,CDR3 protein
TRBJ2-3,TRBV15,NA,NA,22,TGTGCCACCAGCAGAGATAGCCCCGGCCCCAGGTTGGTGGAGGCCAACACAGATACGCAGTATTTT,CATSRDSPGPRLVEANTDTQYF
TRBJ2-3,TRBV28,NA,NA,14,TGTGCCAGCAGGGGGGCCCCCCGCACAGATACGCAGTATTTT,CASRGAPRTDTQYF
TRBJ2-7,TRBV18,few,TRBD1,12,TGTGCCAGCTCACCGAGACAGGGCGAGCAGTACTTC,CASSPRQGEQYF
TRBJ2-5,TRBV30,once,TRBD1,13,TGTGCCTGGTCCCAGGGACAGGGGAAGACCCAGTACTTC,CAWSQGQGKTQYF
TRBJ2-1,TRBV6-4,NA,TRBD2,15,TGTGCCTGTTCCGCTAGCGGGGGCTTTCACAATGAGCAGTTCTTC,CACSASGGFHNEQFF
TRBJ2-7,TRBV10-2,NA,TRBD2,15,TGCGCCAGCAGACCAGGACTAGCGGCCGCCTACGAGCAGTACTTC,CASRPGLAAAYEQYF
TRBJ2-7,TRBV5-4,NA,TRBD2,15,TGTGCCAGCAGCCTAGCGGGAGGGGGCTCCTACGAGCAGTACTTC,CASSLAGGGSYEQYF
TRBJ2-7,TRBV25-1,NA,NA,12,TGTGCCAGCAGTGACAACCGGGAAAAGGCGTACTTC,CASSDNREKAYF
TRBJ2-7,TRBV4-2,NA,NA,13,TGTGCCAGCAGCCAAGTAAAGGGGTACGAGCAGTACTTC,CASSQVKGYEQYF
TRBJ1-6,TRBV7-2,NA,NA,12,TGTGCCAGCTTCGAGTTTGGTTCACCCCTCCACTTT,CASFEFGSPLHF
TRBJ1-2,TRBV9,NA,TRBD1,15,TGTGCCAGCAGCGTAGAGGGACAGGGGATCTATGGCTACACCTTC,CASSVEGQGIYGYTF
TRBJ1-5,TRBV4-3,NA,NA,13,TGCGCCAGCAGCCAAGGCCAGTATCAGCCCCAGCATTTT,CASSQGQYQPQHF
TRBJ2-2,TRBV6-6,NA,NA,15,TGTGCCAGCAGTTACACCAGGGATCCGGCCGGGGAGCTGTTTTTT,CASSYTRDPAGELFF
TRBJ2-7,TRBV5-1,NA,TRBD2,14,TGCGCCAGCAGCCCCAGGACTAGCAACTACGAGCAGTACTTC,CASSPRTSNYEQYF
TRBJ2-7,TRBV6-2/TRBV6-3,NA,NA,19,TGTGCCAGCAGTTCCACGCTACACCGGGACAACAAAGCTCCCTACGAGCAGTACTTC,CASSSTLHRDNKAPYEQYF